This is a list of T cell receptor beta chains from one sample in a study of blood T cell repertoires in COVID-19. Generated by immunoSEQ multiplex PCR, the TCRdb table keeps only in-frame clones and is missing some. The sample carries 400,000 or so clones, 80% to 90% recorded once. Sequencing used peripheral blood. The receptor set was obtained from a man younger than 35 with COVID-19, enrolled during active disease. The CDR3 runs from the conserved cysteine through the conserved F or W. The D gene is left open where the match is weak.

TRBD1 | TRBJ1-6 | 15 | TRBV10-3 | TGTGCCATCAGTGACGGACAGGGAAGGAATTCACCCCTCCACTTT | CAISDGQGRNSPLHF
NA | TRBJ1-2 | 16 | TRBV7-2 | TGTGCCAGCAGCTTAGGCGGGTTCGGGGTTAGGTATGGCTACACCTTC | CASSLGGFGVRYGYTF
NA | TRBJ2-7 | 15 | TRBV6-5 | TGTGCCAGCAGTCCCCAAGCAGGGGTCCCCCACGAGCAGTACTTC | CASSPQAGVPHEQYF
NA | TRBJ1-2 | 14 | TRBV6-4 | TGTGCCAGCAGTGACTCCGGGGGTAACTATGGCTACACCTTC | CASSDSGGNYGYTF
NA | TRBJ2-7 | 14 | TRBV2 | TGTGCCAGCAACCCGGGGGACTCCCCCTACGAGCAGTACTTC | CASNPGDSPYEQYF
TRBD1 | TRBJ1-3 | 16 | TRBV3-1/TRBV3-2 | TGTGCCAGCAGCCGCCCGGGACAGGGGGCACGAAACACCATATATTTT | CASSRPGQGARNTIYF
TRBD1 | TRBJ2-5 | 15 | TRBV5-4 | TGTGCCAGCAGCGGGGGACAGGGGGCGGGAGAGACCCAGTACTTC | CASSGGQGAGETQYF
NA | TRBJ2-6 | 17 | TRBV4-1 | TGCGCCAGCAGCCAAGATAGAAGCTGGTCTGGGGCCAACGTCCTGACTTTC | CASSQDRSWSGANVLTF
TRBD1 | TRBJ1-4 | 13 | TRBV2 | TGTGCCAGCGGAGACAGGGCGCGGGAAAAACTGTTTTTT | CASGDRAREKLFF
TRBD2 | TRBJ2-2 | 12 | TRBV24-1 | TGTGCCACCAGCGGACTAGCCGGGGAGCTGTTTTTT | CATSGLAGELFF
NA | TRBJ1-1 | 12 | TRBV5-6 | TGTGCCAGCAGCTTGGACTCGGGTGAAGCTTTCTTT | CASSLDSGEAFF
NA | TRBJ1-6 | 15 | TRBV3-1/TRBV3-2 | TGTGCCAGCAGCCAAAGGGACACTCATAATTCACCCCTCCACTTT | CASSQRDTHNSPLHF
NA | TRBJ2-3 | 14 | TRBV18 | TGTGCCAGCTCACCGCAGGGAAGCACAGATACGCAGTATTTT | CASSPQGSTDTQYF
NA | TRBJ1-4 | 14 | TRBV4-1 | TGCGCCAGCAGCCAGGGGCGGGGTGACGAAAAACTGTTTTTT | CASSQGRGDEKLFF
TRBD1 | TRBJ1-2 | 17 | TRBV19 | TGTGCCAGTAGTCAGACAGGGGGCGAGGTCACCAACTATGGCTACACCTTC | CASSQTGGEVTNYGYTF